Following are 24 T cell receptor beta chains from one sample sequenced in a study of blood T cell repertoires in COVID-19 (dated by TCRdb to about 2020). Libraries were prepared through the immunoSEQ multiplex PCR assay. TCRdb took this table from immuneACCESS and kept in-frame rearrangements with V and J called. Such tables lack part of the clones; where checked against another copy, unresolved V genes explain under half of the gap, and the rest is unexplained. The sample contains some 47,000 clones, approximately 85% of them found a single time. Together, the top ten hold approximately 2.1% of the sample. What was sequenced was peripheral blood. Source of these receptors: a woman aged 60 to 75 with acute or convalescent COVID-19.

This sequence joins TRBV18 and TRBJ1-1, with D perhaps TRBD1 (6 bases). CDR1 is KGHSH, CDR2 LQKENI, per germline. V dropped 2 bases and J dropped 1 base, with 11 bases sitting between them. This CDR3 is 15 amino acids long. DNA of the CDR3: TGTGCCAGCTCACCAAGGCAGGGGAGGAACACTGAAGCTTTCTTT. Residues: CASSPRQGRNTEAFF.

The count of this clone is one. This chain uses TRBV7-8 with TRBJ1-2; TRBD1 agrees at 9 bases. Germline V gene lookup returns CDR1 SGHVS and CDR2 FQNEAQ. The CDR3 loop spans 15 amino acids. Losses at the gene ends were 3 bases for V and 4 bases for J; bases not matched to a gene: 6. The CDR3 here is CASSFGGTGIYGYTF. DNA of the CDR3: TGTGCCAGCAGCTTCGGTGGGACAGGGATCTATGGCTACACCTTC.

The CDR3 sequence is CASSLGTVSTDTQYF. The CDR3 bases are TGTGCCAGCAGCCTCGGGACAGTGAGCACAGATACGCAGTATTTT. The V and J genes are TRBV14 and TRBJ2-3; 7 bases are a match to TRBD1. V was pared by 4 bases and J by 0 bases, with 4 bases of the junction left unmatched. CDR3 size: 15 residues. Per the germline V gene, CDR1 is SGHDN and CDR2 is FVKESK.

This clone was recorded a few times. The chain has TRBV4-1 and TRBJ1-5; tentative D call: TRBD1 (5 bases). CDR1 and CDR2 from the germline V gene are MGHRA and YSYEKL. This CDR3 spans 15 amino acids. The ends were cut back, 0 bases at V and 6 bases at J, with 12 bases in the middle. The DNA of the CDR3 is TGCGCCAGCAGCCAAGATACCAGGGTAGTTCAGCCCCAGCATTTT. Amino acids: CASSQDTRVVQPQHF.

The CDR3, as DNA: TGTGCCAGCAGTTACTGGGGAAGGGGGCGGAACACTGAAGCTTTCTTT. This sequence encodes CASSYWGRGRNTEAFF. The chain joins TRBV6-5 to TRBJ1-1; 7 bases are a match to TRBD1. The ends lost 1 base at V and 1 base at J; junction bases unmatched: 6. Germline values: CDR1 MNHEY, CDR2 SVGAGI. The CDR3 runs to 16 residues.

The genes are TRBV15 and TRBJ1-5, with D perhaps matching TRBD1 (6 bases). CDR3 size: 16 residues. V was pared by 1 base and J by 6 bases, with 16 bases between. Looked up from germline, CDR1 is LNHNV and CDR2 is YYDKDF (reference sequence). The CDR3 bases are TGTGCCACCAGCAGAGGAGTACTGGGGGCAGGTCAGCCCCAGCATTTT. The encoded protein is CATSRGVLGAGQPQHF.

V and J are TRBV7-9 and TRBJ2-7, with 8 positions matching TRBD1. CDR1 is SEHNR, CDR2 FQNEAQ, per germline (reference sequence). V dropped 7 bases and J dropped 7; count of bases not matched to a gene: 12. CDR3 length: 14 residues. The CDR3 nucleotides are TGTGCCAGCACAAGAGGGGACAGGTTCTGGGAGCAGTACTTC. Amino acid sequence: CASTRGDRFWEQYF.

The rearrangement uses TRBV7-9 and TRBJ1-5; TRBD1 agrees at 9 bases. Trimming cost V 4 bases and J 5 bases; bases outside gene matches: 3. There are 14 residues in the CDR3. CDR1 and CDR2 from the germline V gene are SEHNR and FQNEAQ (reference sequence). For the CDR3, the DNA is TGTGCCAGCAGCTCCGGGACAGGGTATCAGCCCCAGCATTTT. Translating it yields CASSSGTGYQPQHF.

V gene TRBV10-3 combines with J gene TRBJ1-1; 9 bases agree with TRBD1. V dropped 11 bases and J dropped 4; count of bases not matched to a gene: 8. Germline V gene sequence: CDR1 ENHRY, CDR2 SYGVKD. The CDR3 covers 13 residues. The CDR3 is CAAKGTGTTEAFF. CDR3 nucleotides: TGTGCCGCCAAGGGGACAGGGACCACTGAAGCTTTCTTT.

The chain links TRBV7-9 to TRBJ2-2; 7 bases agree with TRBD1. After removal of 6 bases from V and 7 bases from J, the junction contained 14 bases not matched to a gene. This CDR3 region has 16 residues. The germline V gene has CDR1 SEHNR and CDR2 FQNEAQ (reference sequence). CDR3 sequence reads: CASRAGTESLHGELFF. The CDR3 DNA sequence: TGTGCCAGCAGGGCCGGGACAGAGTCCCTTCACGGGGAGCTGTTTTTT.

The V gene is TRBV30, the J gene TRBJ1-4; possibly TRBD1 for D (6 bases). This CDR3 has 15 residues. The V end was cut by 0 bases, the J end by 4 bases, with 12 bases between. Germline V gives CDR1 GTSNPN, CDR2 SVGIG (reference sequence). CDR3 region: CAWSVRRTVNEKLFF. CDR3 bases: TGTGCCTGGAGTGTACGGCGGACAGTTAATGAAAAACTGTTTTTT. The variable domain in full, completed from reference TRBV30 and TRBJ1-4, reads SQTIHQWPATLVQPVGSPLSLECTVEGTSNPNLYWYRQAAGRGLQLLFYSVGIGQISSEVPQNLSASRPQDRQFILSSKKLLLSDSGFYLCAWSVRRTVNEKLFFGSGTQLSVL.

The genes are TRBV5-1 and TRBJ2-2; 7 bases agree with TRBD2. This CDR3 spans 14 amino acids. The germline CDR1 and CDR2 sequences are SGHRS and YFSETQ. With 7 bases clipped from V and 1 base from J, the junction kept 4 bases outside the gene matches. CDR3 amino acids: CASSIAGNTGELFF. The CDR3, as DNA: TGCGCCAGCTCGATAGCGGGGAACACCGGGGAGCTGTTTTTT.

The chain uses TRBV7-2 and TRBJ2-7, with D perhaps matching TRBD2 (5 bases). This CDR3 spans 15 amino acids. Trimming took off 5 bases at V and 2 bases at J, with 16 bases between the two ends. Germline V CDR1 and CDR2: SGHTA, FQGNSA. In DNA, the CDR3 is TGTGCCAGCAGCCCCGCCGGGAACTCCCCCTACGAGCAGTACTTC. Its translation: CASSPAGNSPYEQYF.

The chain employs TRBV6-1 and TRBJ1-5; the match to TRBD1 covers 10 bases. Per germline, CDR1 MNHNS and CDR2 SASEGT. The CDR3 is made up of 19 amino acids. The V and J ends lost 0 bases and 7 bases, in that order; junction bases with no gene match: 15. CDR3 nucleotide sequence: TGTGCCAGCAGTGAAGCGTGGACAGGGGGGACAGGAGAGCGGCAGCCCCAGCATTTT. Its translation is CASSEAWTGGTGERQPQHF.

This sequence joins TRBV5-1 and TRBJ1-1; D is undetermined. V gave up 4 bases and J gave up 1 base, with 8 bases separating them. The CDR3 totals 13 residues. The germline gives CDR1 SGHRS, CDR2 YFSETQ. The CDR3 DNA reads as TGCGCCAGCAGCCCCGGAGAGAACACTGAAGCTTTCTTT. Its translation is CASSPGENTEAFF.

V gene TRBV15 combines with J gene TRBJ2-5, with 14 nucleotides matching TRBD2. Germline CDR1 and CDR2: LNHNV and YYDKDF (reference sequence). The trim removed 5 bases at V and 1 base at J, leaving 12 bases unmatched. The CDR3 runs 19 residues. The CDR3 region has the DNA TGTGCCACCAGCGGGGGACACGAGGGACTAGCGGGAGTCCAAGAGACCCAGTACTTC. It translates to CATSGGHEGLAGVQETQYF. Based on the CDR3 plus reference TRBV15 and TRBJ2-5, the full variable domain is DAMVIQNPRYQVTQFGKPVTLSCSQTLNHNVMYWYQQKSSQAPKLLFHYYDKDFNNEADTPDNFQSRRPNTSFCFLDIRSPGLGDTAMYLCATSGGHEGLAGVQETQYFGPGTRLLVL.

V gene TRBV5-4 combines with J gene TRBJ1-6; TRBD1 agrees at 8 bases. CDR3 length: 16 residues. Germline V gene data show CDR1 as SGHNT and CDR2 as YYREEE (reference sequence). V lost 2 bases to trimming and J lost 6 bases; unmatched junction nucleotides: 7. CDR3 nucleotide sequence: TGTGCCAGCAGCTTTGCCCCGGGACAGGTTAATTCACCCCTCCACTTT. It is translated as CASSFAPGQVNSPLHF.

The chain combines TRBV28 with TRBJ1-2; TRBD1 aligns across 7 bases. Looked up from germline, CDR1 is MDHEN and CDR2 is SYDVKM. The J segment lost 8 bases and the V segment lost 5 bases, leaving 11 bases of the junction unmatched. The CDR3 covers 14 residues. The CDR3 DNA reads TGTGCCAGCAGTCGAAACGACAGGGCTGGGGGCTACACCTTC. Translation: CASSRNDRAGGYTF.

This clone came up a few times. The chain combines TRBV30 with TRBJ1-2; 7 bases fit TRBD1. The CDR3 length is 14 residues. Germline trimming cut 7 bases from V and 1 base from J; bases unmatched to any gene: 9. Germline CDR1 and CDR2: GTSNPN and SVGIG (reference sequence). CDR3 protein: CALPDRNINYGYTF. CDR3 DNA: TGTGCCTTACCGGACAGGAATATTAACTATGGCTACACCTTC.

The J gene is TRBJ2-7, the V gene TRBV28, with 9 nucleotides matching TRBD1. Germline assignment: CDR1 MDHEN and CDR2 SYDVKM. The CDR3 runs 14 residues. V dropped 3 bases and J dropped 2; count of bases not matched to a gene: 2. CDR3 nucleotide sequence: TGTGCCAGCAGTTTCGGGGACAGGGCCTACGAGCAGTACTTC. Amino acid sequence: CASSFGDRAYEQYF.

This chain uses TRBV9 with TRBJ2-1; 8 bases match TRBD2. V lost 4 bases to trimming and J lost 4 bases; unmatched junction nucleotides: 16. The CDR3 totals 18 residues. Germline lookup yields CDR1 SGDLS and CDR2 YYNGEE. CDR3 region: CASSTTGTSPVPYNEQFF. The CDR3 bases are TGTGCCAGCAGCACGACCGGGACTAGTCCCGTCCCTTACAATGAGCAGTTCTTC. Complete variable domain (other parts from reference TRBV9 and TRBJ2-1): DSGVTQTPKHLITATGQRVTLRCSPRSGDLSVYWYQQSLDQGLQFLIQYYNGEERAKGNILERFSAQQFPDLHSELNLSSLELGDSALYFCASSTTGTSPVPYNEQFFGPGTRLTVL.

In its sample, this clone was seen a few times. The chain combines TRBV2 with TRBJ2-7, with TRBD1 matching over 10 bases. Germline CDR1 SNHLY, CDR2 FYNNEI. J gave up 7 bases and V 9 bases, and 15 bases lay outside the gene matches. The CDR3 loop spans 15 amino acids. The CDR3 DNA sequence: TGTGCCAGTACTGCTGATCCCGGGACAGGGGAAGAGCAGTACTTC. Translating it yields CASTADPGTGEEQYF.

The V gene is TRBV7-6, the J gene TRBJ1-3; TRBD1 is a possible D gene (5 bases). CDR3 size: 15 residues. Germline assignment: CDR1 SGHVS and CDR2 FNYEAQ. Trimming took 5 bases from V and 0 from J, leaving 11 bases between them. This CDR3 is CASSVQVPSGNTIYF. The CDR3 DNA reads as TGTGCCAGCAGCGTACAGGTACCCTCTGGAAACACCATATATTTT.

The DNA for the CDR3 is TGTGCCAGCTCACCAGATCACAGGGGGCCCCGTGGGGCCCAGCATTTT. The encoded protein is CASSPDHRGPRGAQHF. The chain couples TRBV18 to TRBJ1-5, with 9 bases that match TRBD1. V lost 2 bases, J lost 11 bases, and 13 bases stayed unmatched. In germline, CDR1 is KGHSH, CDR2 LQKENI. The CDR3 is made up of 16 amino acids.